This record looks at one T cell receptor (beta chain) sequence and its context. Its antigen is still unknown. Base quality data are lacking; no much larger clone is found one base away. This sample was taken from a study of blood T cell repertoires in COVID-19 (dated by TCRdb to 2020 to 2022). The study in broad terms: Collaborator samples came from the United States, Italy and Spain and covered acute and convalescent phases of COVID-19. The prospective study material was composed of cDNA or gDNA derived from T cells, B-cell-depleted T cells, or PBMCs. The dataset comprised deeply sampled blood TCRbeta repertoires from subjects exposed to, actively infected with, or recovered from COVID-19. A freely available public database, intended as a resource for researchers studying the immune response to SARS-CoV-2, is where the repertoires were released. The samples were drawn from two sources: the first 160 participants of the ongoing ImmuneRACE study, and 1,200 or so subjects contributed by 6 global collaborators. Nearly every sample came with metadata listing a de-identified subject ID, COVID-19 status, age in years and sex. Where available, HLA class I and class II types were taken from metadata supplied by the sample provider and were not determined by assay-based typing. Overall study results and their limits: The quantity of clinical and demographic metadata differed by source and by participant and was supplied without curation.

Each collaborating institution followed its own protocols to collect whole blood in K2EDTA tubes. Collaborator samples were shipped for TCRbeta analysis as frozen whole blood, isolated PBMCs, or DNA extracted from either sample type. TCRbeta CDR3 regions were amplified from genomic DNA by means of the immunoSEQ Assay, a bias-controlled multiplex PCR. The authors' pipeline ran thus. Within the assay, amplification of reference gene primers was used to estimate how many nucleated cells each sample contained. To quantify the absolute abundance of each unique TCRbeta CDR3 rearrangement, sequence reads were collapsed and filtered. For each sample, productive Simpson clonality was calculated as the square root of Simpson's diversity index over productive rearrangements. Entries here come from immuneACCESS through TCRdb and include only in-frame sequences with V and J called. Some clones fail to appear in such tables; in the studies checked, an unresolved V gene covers under half of the shortfall, and the cause of the remainder is unknown. V and J calls and clone size are as listed in that table; D and trimming were resolved from the DNA. Here the sample has 98,000 or so clones; over 70% occur a single time. The top ten clonotypes cover more than 14% of the sample.

The clonotype was recovered from a man aged 50-60 years with acute or convalescent COVID-19. Sequencing was performed on peripheral blood.

The DNA reads as follows: TGTGCCAGCTCAGCCGGGACAGGGGGCAATCAGCCCCAGCATTTT. It codes for CASSAGTGGNQPQHF. The sequence links TRBV18 to TRBJ1-5; 10 bases in between match TRBD1. CDR1 and CDR2 are drawn from the germline V gene: KGHSH, LQKENI. Measured from the cysteine to the phenylalanine, the CDR3 is 15 residues long. The DNA shown is the 45-base CDR3, in frame from base 1. Ends trimmed: V by 5 bases, J by 2 bases; bases unmatched to a gene: 3.